This T cell receptor (beta chain) was sequenced in a study of regulatory T cells in long-lasting Graves disease. General observations from the study: New patients shared fewer public clonotypes (around 970) than persistent patients did (2,741). Persistent disease exhibited a predilection for TRBV28, TRBJ1-2 and TRBJ2-5. Persistent-disease Graves' patients showed less TCR diversity than new cases.

Trimming took off 4 bases at V and 7 bases at J, with 13 bases between the two ends. CDR3 size: 13 residues. CDR1 and CDR2 from the germline V gene are DFQATT and SNEGSKA (reference sequence). As for time point: newly diagnosed GD, antithyroid drugs for less than 3 months. Extracted RNA from PBMCs served as the source of the TCR library. With respect to this clonotype: Its target is not known.

Combining iRepertoire HTBI primers with Arm-PCR of CDR3 regions, the authors built TCR beta libraries. One entry per CDR3 protein results from TCRdb running MiXCR on the multiplex PCR reads. Of 620,000 or so distinct CDR3 sequences in the sample, 16% were seen once. This sample was also put to use in a study of T cells in Graves' hyperthyroidism and ophthalmopathy. In that study: The TCR CDR3 was amplified in a first-round RT-PCR using the HTBI primer set.

The chain is built from TRBV20-1 and TRBJ2-2, with D perhaps TRBD2 (6 bases). The source was peripheral blood mononuclear cells (PBMCs), collected at new diagnosis, from a patient treated with antithyroid drugs. The clonotype originates from a woman aged 25 to 39 with Graves disease. CDR3 sequence reads: CSAKWRADGELFF. CDR3 nucleotides: TGCAGTGCTAAGTGGAGGGCGGACGGGGAGCTGTTTTTT.